A selection of T cell receptor beta chains follows, all from one sample in a study of shared clonotypes between healthy human individuals. Only in-frame clones appear in the TCRdb table, and some are missing; sequencing was by immunoSEQ multiplex PCR. The sample has 2 million to 3 million clones, under 95% seen once. Sequencing was performed on naive CD4+ T cells from PBMCs. The receptors were gathered from a man aged 18 to 35 in good health. Some clones in this sample may be carry-over from other donors' samples. CDR3s include the opening cysteine and the closing phenylalanine or tryptophan. Fields, in order: V gene, D gene, CDR3 protein. The D gene is left open where the match is weak.

TRBV19 - CASSYLTEAFF
TRBV28 TRBD2 CASSFLAELAGASTYEQYF
TRBV11-2 TRBD2 CASSFNGPAGGRDEQFF
TRBV5-5 - CASSLDVRLRANQPQHF
TRBV7-2 TRBD1 CASSPRTGGTDTQYF
TRBV5-6 - CASSFRRTSTDTQYF
TRBV5-4 TRBD1 CASKKGGHLTYEQYF
TRBV28 TRBD1 CASSLKIGGTGASGEKLFF
TRBV30 - CAWSTARDTQYF
TRBV7-9 - CASSLGGPWEAFF
TRBV9 - CASSAAGLTDTQYF
TRBV7-9 - CASNVAQDTQYF
TRBV7-2 TRBD1 CASSSQGSPSLGTQYF
TRBV6-1 TRBD2 CASRTLAAELNEQFF
TRBV4-1 TRBD2 CASSHVLAGGPGTGELFF
TRBV11-2 - CASSPGLGSGGYTF
TRBV28 TRBD2 CASSLRTSGSPTDTQYF
TRBV18 - CASSPPGRNQETQYF
TRBV5-6 - CASSTGPRETQYF
TRBV2 - CASIPSGAPGEQYF
TRBV5-4 - CASSFLNSIKGYTF
TRBV19 - CASNGGPALTGETQYF